This entry lists 3 T cell receptor beta chains sequenced from one sample in a study of shared clonotypes between healthy human individuals. The table came from immunoSEQ multiplex PCR; TCRdb's copy has only in-frame clones and leaves some out. Of about 2.1 million clones in the sample, approximately 94% were seen once. Positive CCR7 selection of CD45RO-negative cells yielded the naive CD8 cells, and terminally differentiated effector memory CD45RA+ cells were excluded. The specimen sequenced was naive CD8+ T cells from PBMCs. The receptors were gathered from a man aged 18-30 years in good health. Some clones in this sample may be carry-over from other donors' samples.

The J gene is TRBJ2-7, the V gene TRBV15; D might be TRBD1 (6 bases). CDR1 is LNHNV and CDR2 is YYDKDF in the germline V gene (reference sequence). The CDR3 length is 13 residues. Deletions cut 1 base from V and 3 bases from J, with 7 bases between. CDR3 DNA: TGTGCCACCAGCAGAGGGACAGACTACGAGCAGTACTTC. This sequence encodes CATSRGTDYEQYF.

The V gene is TRBV27, the J gene TRBJ2-1, with TRBD2 matching 9 bases. The CDR3 covers 20 residues. V shed 4 bases, J shed 6 bases, and the junction held 22 bases outside the gene matches. CDR1 and CDR2 (germline): MNHEY, SMNVEV (reference sequence). The CDR3 spells CASSYRGQFVVAGDPNEQFF. In nucleotides, the CDR3 is TGTGCCAGCAGTTATCGAGGACAATTTGTAGTAGCGGGAGATCCCAATGAGCAGTTCTTC.

The chain couples TRBV9 to TRBJ2-2; 7 bases agree with TRBD1. The CDR3 is 12 amino acids. V lost 7 bases to trimming and J lost 7 bases; unmatched junction nucleotides: 4. Germline V lookup: CDR1 SGDLS, CDR2 YYNGEE. This CDR3 reads CASEGAGGELFF. The CDR3 nucleotides are TGTGCCAGCGAGGGGGCCGGCGGGGAGCTGTTTTTT.